These T cell receptor beta chains were read from a single sample in a study of STAT5B mutations in CD4+ large granular lymphocyte leukemia. Only in-frame clones appear in the TCRdb table, and some are missing; sequencing was by immunoSEQ multiplex PCR. The repertoire consists of under 40,000 clones, with around 71% occurring once and the leading ten covering 0.4% to 0.45%. Material for sequencing was CD4+ T cells from blood buffy coats. These receptor sequences come from a human donor in good health. Each CDR3 is given with its conserved first and last residue. A D gene is named only where the DNA matches it firmly. Expanded clones get a size class; other rows say once, few or many, or leave the size out.

v_gene: TRBV7-2; j_gene: TRBJ1-1; d_gene: .; abundance: .; CDR3nt: TGTGCCAGCACCCGGAGAGGGGGGCACACTGAAGCTTTCTTT; CDR3aa: CASTRRGGHTEAFF
v_gene: TRBV9; j_gene: TRBJ1-1; d_gene: TRBD1; abundance: once; CDR3nt: TGTGCCAGCAGCGGCGGACAGGGTGAAGCTTTCTTT; CDR3aa: CASSGGQGEAFF
v_gene: TRBV7-9; j_gene: TRBJ1-1; d_gene: TRBD1; abundance: few; CDR3nt: TGTGCCAGCAGCAGAGGAACAGGGGGCGTTTCGGCTTTCTTT; CDR3aa: CASSRGTGGVSAFF
v_gene: TRBV5-1; j_gene: TRBJ1-4; d_gene: .; abundance: .; CDR3nt: TGCGCCAGCAGCTCCGGACAAGTGGGGGAAAAACTGTTTTTT; CDR3aa: CASSSGQVGEKLFF
v_gene: TRBV7-9; j_gene: TRBJ1-1; d_gene: TRBD1; abundance: .; CDR3nt: TGTGCCATAGGGACAGGGGGCTTTGACACTGAAGCTTTCTTT; CDR3aa: CAIGTGGFDTEAFF
v_gene: TRBV6-1; j_gene: TRBJ2-7; d_gene: .; abundance: .; CDR3nt: TGTGCCAGCAGTCCCGACCCAAACTCCTACGAGCAGTACTTC; CDR3aa: CASSPDPNSYEQYF
v_gene: TRBV18; j_gene: TRBJ1-2; d_gene: .; abundance: few; CDR3nt: TGTGCCAGCTCACCACCCATCGGTGTCGGCTATGGCTACACCTTC; CDR3aa: CASSPPIGVGYGYTF
v_gene: TRBV15; j_gene: TRBJ1-1; d_gene: .; abundance: .; CDR3nt: TGTGCCACCAGCAGAGATGGTGCCTGGGGATTCGGCACTGAAGCTTTCTTT; CDR3aa: CATSRDGAWGFGTEAFF
v_gene: TRBV14; j_gene: TRBJ1-3; d_gene: .; abundance: once; CDR3nt: TGTGCCAGCAGCCAAGAAAGTTGGCGGAACACCATATATTTT; CDR3aa: CASSQESWRNTIYF
v_gene: TRBV5-1; j_gene: TRBJ1-4; d_gene: .; abundance: .; CDR3nt: TGCGCCAGCAGCACGGACAGCCCTAATGAAAAACTGTTTTTT; CDR3aa: CASSTDSPNEKLFF
v_gene: TRBV7-9; j_gene: TRBJ2-1; d_gene: .; abundance: .; CDR3nt: TGTGCCAGCAGCCCCTTCAGCGAATCGGTCTCCTACAATGAGCAGTTCTTC; CDR3aa: CASSPFSESVSYNEQFF
v_gene: TRBV18; j_gene: TRBJ1-6; d_gene: TRBD1; abundance: .; CDR3nt: TGTGCCAGCTCTGGGGACAGGGTGGATAATTCACCCCTCCACTTT; CDR3aa: CASSGDRVDNSPLHF
v_gene: TRBV19; j_gene: TRBJ2-3; d_gene: .; abundance: .; CDR3nt: TGTGCCAGTAGTATGCAGGCTAGCTATCCAGATACGCAGTATTTT; CDR3aa: CASSMQASYPDTQYF
v_gene: TRBV5-8; j_gene: TRBJ2-7; d_gene: TRBD1; abundance: .; CDR3nt: TGTGCCAGCAGCTTAGGGACAGGGACCGTCTCCTACGAGCAGTACTTC; CDR3aa: CASSLGTGTVSYEQYF
v_gene: TRBV20-1; j_gene: TRBJ1-1; d_gene: .; abundance: few; CDR3nt: TGCAGTGTTCCGATGATATCCGGAGCTTTCTTT; CDR3aa: CSVPMISGAFF
v_gene: TRBV5-5; j_gene: TRBJ1-2; d_gene: .; abundance: few; CDR3nt: TGTGCCAGCAGCTTGGGTACGGGGAAGTTTGATGGCTACACCTTC; CDR3aa: CASSLGTGKFDGYTF
v_gene: TRBV4-1; j_gene: TRBJ2-7; d_gene: .; abundance: few; CDR3nt: TGCGCCAGCGGAAAAACGAGGGAAATAAACGAGCAGTACTTC; CDR3aa: CASGKTREINEQYF
v_gene: TRBV11-2; j_gene: TRBJ2-3; d_gene: .; abundance: .; CDR3nt: TGTGCCAGCAGCTTAGAAAGGGGGGGGCCGGGTACGCAGTATTTT; CDR3aa: CASSLERGGPGTQYF
v_gene: TRBV10-3; j_gene: TRBJ2-5; d_gene: .; abundance: once; CDR3nt: TGTGCCATCAGTGAGTCGGGGGGTCCGGGGACCCAGTACTTC; CDR3aa: CAISESGGPGTQYF
v_gene: TRBV5-6; j_gene: TRBJ2-7; d_gene: TRBD1; abundance: .; CDR3nt: TGTGCCAGCAGCTTGGCTGACAGGGGGCCCGCCTACGAGCAGTACTTC; CDR3aa: CASSLADRGPAYEQYF
v_gene: TRBV2; j_gene: TRBJ2-7; d_gene: .; abundance: .; CDR3nt: TGTGCCAGGGGAACCGGAGGGGGGAAGAACGAGCAGTACTTC; CDR3aa: CARGTGGGKNEQYF
v_gene: TRBV27; j_gene: TRBJ2-4; d_gene: TRBD2; abundance: .; CDR3nt: TGTGCCAGCAGACCACTAGCGGGCTCAAACATTCAGTACTTC; CDR3aa: CASRPLAGSNIQYF
v_gene: TRBV5-4; j_gene: TRBJ2-5; d_gene: .; abundance: .; CDR3nt: TGTGCCAGCAGCTTGGGGGTAGGAGAGACCCAGTACTTC; CDR3aa: CASSLGVGETQYF
v_gene: TRBV29-1; j_gene: TRBJ2-5; d_gene: .; abundance: .; CDR3nt: TGCAGCGTTGTAGGGTATGAGACCCAGTACTTC; CDR3aa: CSVVGYETQYF
v_gene: TRBV28; j_gene: TRBJ1-3; d_gene: TRBD1; abundance: .; CDR3nt: TGTGCCAGCAGTTGGACAGGAAACGATGGAAACACCATATATTTT; CDR3aa: CASSWTGNDGNTIYF
v_gene: TRBV19; j_gene: TRBJ1-1; d_gene: .; abundance: few; CDR3nt: TGTGCCAGTAGAACAGGGTTAGGTGAAGCTTTCTTT; CDR3aa: CASRTGLGEAFF
v_gene: TRBV9; j_gene: TRBJ2-5; d_gene: TRBD2; abundance: .; CDR3nt: TGTGCCAGCAGCGATCTAGCGGGGGGCCGGTACCAAGAGACCCAGTACTTC; CDR3aa: CASSDLAGGRYQETQYF
v_gene: TRBV4-1; j_gene: TRBJ2-1; d_gene: TRBD2; abundance: .; CDR3nt: TGCGCCAGCAGCCAAGAAGAACGGCTAGCGGGGATATATGAGCAGTTCTTC; CDR3aa: CASSQEERLAGIYEQFF
v_gene: TRBV9; j_gene: TRBJ2-6; d_gene: TRBD2; abundance: .; CDR3nt: TGTGCCAGCAGCGTAGCGGGGGGGACTGGGGCCAACGTCCTGACTTTC; CDR3aa: CASSVAGGTGANVLTF
v_gene: TRBV13; j_gene: TRBJ1-4; d_gene: TRBD1; abundance: .; CDR3nt: TGTGCCAGCAGCTCCGGACAGGGGGGAAATGAAAAACTGTTTTTT; CDR3aa: CASSSGQGGNEKLFF
v_gene: TRBV19; j_gene: TRBJ1-1; d_gene: TRBD1; abundance: .; CDR3nt: TGTGCCAGTACCCGACAGGGGGGGGCCAACACTGAAGCTTTCTTT; CDR3aa: CASTRQGGANTEAFF
v_gene: TRBV6-1; j_gene: TRBJ1-2; d_gene: .; abundance: .; CDR3nt: TGTGCCAGCAGTGAAGCATCGGGCTATGGCTACACCTTC; CDR3aa: CASSEASGYGYTF
v_gene: TRBV28; j_gene: TRBJ1-5; d_gene: .; abundance: .; CDR3nt: TGTGCCAGCAGTTTTTTGGGGTCTAGCAATCAGCCCCAGCATTTT; CDR3aa: CASSFLGSSNQPQHF
v_gene: TRBV19; j_gene: TRBJ2-5; d_gene: .; abundance: few; CDR3nt: TGTGCCAGTAGTATTTCCCCGATGGAGACCCAGTACTTC; CDR3aa: CASSISPMETQYF
v_gene: TRBV10-3; j_gene: TRBJ2-1; d_gene: TRBD1; abundance: .; CDR3nt: TGTGCCATCAGCCAGTATGGACAGGTCCCACCCGATGAGCAGTTCTTC; CDR3aa: CAISQYGQVPPDEQFF
v_gene: TRBV5-4; j_gene: TRBJ1-2; d_gene: .; abundance: .; CDR3nt: TGTGCCAGCAGCGGCAGGGAAGGCTATGGCTACACCTTC; CDR3aa: CASSGREGYGYTF
v_gene: TRBV18; j_gene: TRBJ2-3; d_gene: .; abundance: .; CDR3nt: TGTGCCAGCTCACCTACAGGCGGTTTAGATACGCAGTATTTT; CDR3aa: CASSPTGGLDTQYF
v_gene: TRBV11-3; j_gene: TRBJ2-3; d_gene: .; abundance: .; CDR3nt: TGTGCCAGCAGCTCGGACGGCCTAGGTGATACGCAGTATTTT; CDR3aa: CASSSDGLGDTQYF
v_gene: TRBV7-2; j_gene: TRBJ2-5; d_gene: TRBD1; abundance: .; CDR3nt: TGTGCCAGCAGCGAGGGACAGGCGTTTTGGGAGACCCAGTACTTC; CDR3aa: CASSEGQAFWETQYF
v_gene: TRBV28; j_gene: TRBJ1-1; d_gene: .; abundance: .; CDR3nt: TGTGCCAGTTGGGGACCCACGGGCACTGAAGCTTTCTTT; CDR3aa: CASWGPTGTEAFF
v_gene: TRBV18; j_gene: TRBJ2-2; d_gene: .; abundance: .; CDR3nt: TGTGCCAGCCGGTCGGACACCGGGGAGCTGTTTTTT; CDR3aa: CASRSDTGELFF
v_gene: TRBV28; j_gene: TRBJ2-2; d_gene: .; abundance: .; CDR3nt: TGTGCCAGCAAGGTCGGGGGAGGCACCGGGGAGCTGTTTTTT; CDR3aa: CASKVGGGTGELFF
v_gene: TRBV7-6; j_gene: TRBJ2-5; d_gene: .; abundance: once; CDR3nt: TGTGCCAGCAGCCACGGGAGTTTAAGAAGCGAGACCCAGTACTTC; CDR3aa: CASSHGSLRSETQYF
v_gene: TRBV6-5; j_gene: TRBJ1-4; d_gene: .; abundance: .; CDR3nt: TGTGCCAGCAGTTACTCAGGGGAGTGGGAAAAACTGTTTTTT; CDR3aa: CASSYSGEWEKLFF
v_gene: TRBV7-9; j_gene: TRBJ1-2; d_gene: TRBD1; abundance: .; CDR3nt: TGTGCCAGCAGCGCTCGCGGGACAGCCTATGGCTACACCTTC; CDR3aa: CASSARGTAYGYTF
v_gene: TRBV5-4; j_gene: TRBJ2-3; d_gene: .; abundance: .; CDR3nt: TGTGCCAGCAGCTTCAACGGGGGAAGTAGTGATACGCAGTATTTT; CDR3aa: CASSFNGGSSDTQYF
v_gene: TRBV21-1; j_gene: TRBJ2-3; d_gene: .; abundance: .; CDR3nt: TGTGCCAGCAGCAAACCCATCATGATGACTAGCATCACAGATACGCAGTATTTT; CDR3aa: CASSKPIMMTSITDTQYF
v_gene: TRBV25-1; j_gene: TRBJ2-1; d_gene: .; abundance: .; CDR3nt: TGTGCCAGCAGTGAAGCCAACTACAATGAGCAGTTCTTC; CDR3aa: CASSEANYNEQFF
v_gene: TRBV9; j_gene: TRBJ2-5; d_gene: .; abundance: .; CDR3nt: TGTGCCAGCAGCGTAGGAATCGTGGAGGGACAAGAGACCCAGTACTTC; CDR3aa: CASSVGIVEGQETQYF
v_gene: TRBV5-6; j_gene: TRBJ1-5; d_gene: .; abundance: .; CDR3nt: TGTGCCAGCAGCCTCCCGGGACAAAGCAATCAGCCCCAGCATTTT; CDR3aa: CASSLPGQSNQPQHF
v_gene: TRBV11-2; j_gene: TRBJ1-1; d_gene: .; abundance: .; CDR3nt: TGTGCCAGCAGCTTAGGAGGTGGGGGAACTGAAGCTTTCTTT; CDR3aa: CASSLGGGGTEAFF
v_gene: TRBV28; j_gene: TRBJ1-1; d_gene: .; abundance: once; CDR3nt: TGTGCCAGCAGTCTGATCTCGGGGAACACTGAAGCTTTCTTT; CDR3aa: CASSLISGNTEAFF
v_gene: TRBV2; j_gene: TRBJ1-4; d_gene: .; abundance: .; CDR3nt: TGTGCCAGCAGTGCAGGGTGGGAAAAACTGTTTTTT; CDR3aa: CASSAGWEKLFF
v_gene: TRBV7-6; j_gene: TRBJ2-1; d_gene: .; abundance: .; CDR3nt: TGTGCCAGCAGCTTTACTCCCAATGAGCAGTTCTTC; CDR3aa: CASSFTPNEQFF
v_gene: TRBV30; j_gene: TRBJ1-3; d_gene: TRBD1; abundance: .; CDR3nt: TGTGCCTGGAGTTACAAGACCCAGGACAGGGGGCTTGGAAACACCATATATTTT; CDR3aa: CAWSYKTQDRGLGNTIYF
v_gene: TRBV28; j_gene: TRBJ2-1; d_gene: TRBD1; abundance: .; CDR3nt: TGTGCCAGCGGGGGACAGGGGCGTGACAATGAGCAGTTCTTC; CDR3aa: CASGGQGRDNEQFF
v_gene: TRBV11-2; j_gene: TRBJ2-7; d_gene: .; abundance: once; CDR3nt: TGTGCCAGCAGCTTAGAATTCTACGAGCAGTACTTC; CDR3aa: CASSLEFYEQYF